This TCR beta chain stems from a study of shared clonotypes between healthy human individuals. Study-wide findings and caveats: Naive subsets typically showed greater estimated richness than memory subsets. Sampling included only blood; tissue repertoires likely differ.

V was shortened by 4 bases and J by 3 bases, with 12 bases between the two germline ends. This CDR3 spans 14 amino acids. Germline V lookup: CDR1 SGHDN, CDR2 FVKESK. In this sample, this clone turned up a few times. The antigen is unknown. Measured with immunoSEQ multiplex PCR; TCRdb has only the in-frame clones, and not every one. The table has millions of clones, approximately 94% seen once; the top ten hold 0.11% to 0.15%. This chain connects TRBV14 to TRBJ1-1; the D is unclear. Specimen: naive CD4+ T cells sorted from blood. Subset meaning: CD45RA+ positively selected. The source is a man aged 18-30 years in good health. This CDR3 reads CASSPAVGYTEAFF. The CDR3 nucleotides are TGTGCCAGCAGCCCCGCCGTGGGTTACACTGAAGCTTTCTTT. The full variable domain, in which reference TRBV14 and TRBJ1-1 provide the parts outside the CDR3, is EAGVTQFPSHSVIEKGQTVTLRCDPISGHDNLYWYRRVMGKEIKFLLHFVKESKQDESGMPNNRFLAERTGGTYSTLKVQPAELEDSGVYFCASSPAVGYTEAFFGQGTRLTVV.